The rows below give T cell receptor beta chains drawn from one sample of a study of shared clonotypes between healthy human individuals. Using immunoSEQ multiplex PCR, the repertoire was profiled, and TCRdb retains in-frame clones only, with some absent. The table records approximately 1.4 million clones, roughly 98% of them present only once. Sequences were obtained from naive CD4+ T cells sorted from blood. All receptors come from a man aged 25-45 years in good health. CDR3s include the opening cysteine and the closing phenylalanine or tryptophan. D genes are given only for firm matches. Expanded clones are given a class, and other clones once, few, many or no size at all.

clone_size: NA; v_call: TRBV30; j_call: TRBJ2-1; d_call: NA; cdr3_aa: CAWGRDRTTYNEQFF; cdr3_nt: TGTGCCTGGGGGAGGGACAGGACTACCTACAATGAGCAGTTCTTC
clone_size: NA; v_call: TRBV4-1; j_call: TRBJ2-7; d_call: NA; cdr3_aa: CASSQLASTIYEQYF; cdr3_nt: TGCGCCAGCAGCCAATTAGCATCGACCATATACGAGCAGTACTTC
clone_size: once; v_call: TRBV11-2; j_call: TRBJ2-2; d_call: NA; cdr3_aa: CASSPNLQGVANTGELFF; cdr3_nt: TGTGCCAGCAGCCCCAACTTGCAGGGAGTCGCGAACACCGGGGAGCTGTTTTTT
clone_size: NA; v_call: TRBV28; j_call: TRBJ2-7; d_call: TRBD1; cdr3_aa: CAINKGQGGTYEQYF; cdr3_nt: TGTGCCATTAATAAAGGACAGGGAGGTACCTACGAGCAGTACTTC
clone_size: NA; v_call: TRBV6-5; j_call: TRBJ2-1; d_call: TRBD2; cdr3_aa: CASSNSGRESEQFF; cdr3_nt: TGTGCCAGCAGCAACAGCGGGAGGGAATCTGAGCAGTTCTTC
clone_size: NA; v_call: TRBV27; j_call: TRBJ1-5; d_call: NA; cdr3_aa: CASSFRGEQPQHF; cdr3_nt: TGTGCCAGCAGTTTTCGGGGGGAACAGCCCCAGCATTTT
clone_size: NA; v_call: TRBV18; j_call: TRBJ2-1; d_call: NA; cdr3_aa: CASSPSAYNEQFF; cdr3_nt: TGTGCCAGCTCACCATCCGCCTACAATGAGCAGTTCTTC
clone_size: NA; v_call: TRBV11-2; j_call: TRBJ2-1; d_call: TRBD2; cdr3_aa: CASSSSRLAGFNEQFF; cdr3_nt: TGTGCCAGCAGTTCCTCTCGGCTAGCGGGTTTCAATGAGCAGTTCTTC
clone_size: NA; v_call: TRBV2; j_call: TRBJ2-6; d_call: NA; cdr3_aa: CASSKRGSGANVLTF; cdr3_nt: TGTGCCAGCAGTAAACGGGGCTCTGGGGCCAACGTCCTGACTTTC
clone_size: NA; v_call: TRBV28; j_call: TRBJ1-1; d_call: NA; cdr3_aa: CASSLSIGGGAFF; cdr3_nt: TGTGCCAGCAGTTTATCAATAGGCGGAGGGGCTTTCTTT
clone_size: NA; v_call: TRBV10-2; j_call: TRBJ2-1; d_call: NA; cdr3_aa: CASSVVAEQFF; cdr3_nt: TGCGCCAGCAGTGTCGTAGCGGAGCAGTTCTTC
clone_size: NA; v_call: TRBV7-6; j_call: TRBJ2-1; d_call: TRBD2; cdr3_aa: CASSSGRLAANEQFF; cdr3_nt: TGTGCCAGCAGTTCCGGAAGACTAGCAGCCAATGAGCAGTTCTTC
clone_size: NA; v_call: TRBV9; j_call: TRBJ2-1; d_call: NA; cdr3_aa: CASSVRDVNEQFF; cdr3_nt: TGTGCCAGCAGCGTGAGGGACGTCAATGAGCAGTTCTTC
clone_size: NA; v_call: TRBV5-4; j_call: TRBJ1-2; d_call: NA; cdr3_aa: CASSDSKGDYRYGYTF; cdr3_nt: TGTGCCAGCAGTGACAGTAAAGGGGATTACCGCTATGGCTACACCTTC
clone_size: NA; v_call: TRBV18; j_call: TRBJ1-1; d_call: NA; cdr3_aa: CASRTDWNTEAFF; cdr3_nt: TGTGCCAGCCGAACAGATTGGAACACTGAAGCTTTCTTT
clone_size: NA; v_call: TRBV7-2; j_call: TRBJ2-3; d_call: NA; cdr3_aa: CASRGGQSADTQYF; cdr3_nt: TGTGCCAGCAGGGGGGGACAGAGCGCAGATACGCAGTATTTT
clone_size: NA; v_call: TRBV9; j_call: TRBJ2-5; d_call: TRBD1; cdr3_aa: CASSAPGGAETQYF; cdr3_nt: TGTGCCAGCAGCGCCCCAGGGGGCGCCGAGACCCAGTACTTC
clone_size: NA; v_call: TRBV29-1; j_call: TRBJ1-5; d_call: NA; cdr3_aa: CSVRGANQPQHF; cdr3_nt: TGCAGCGTTCGGGGTGCGAATCAGCCCCAGCATTTT
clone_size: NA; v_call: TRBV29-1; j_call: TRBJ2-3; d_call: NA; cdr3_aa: CSVLSTDTQYF; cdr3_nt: TGCAGCGTTTTGAGCACAGATACGCAGTATTTT
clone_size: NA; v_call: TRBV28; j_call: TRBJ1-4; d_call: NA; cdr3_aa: CASSIYRTGINEKLFF; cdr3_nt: TGTGCCAGCAGTATCTACAGAACAGGGATTAATGAAAAACTGTTTTTT
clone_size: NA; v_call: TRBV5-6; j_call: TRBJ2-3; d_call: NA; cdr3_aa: CASGWRDPSTDTQYF; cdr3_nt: TGTGCCAGCGGGTGGCGGGACCCTAGCACAGATACGCAGTATTTT
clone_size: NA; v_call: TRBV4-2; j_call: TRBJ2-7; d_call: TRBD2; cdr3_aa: CASSQESGTSGTYEQYF; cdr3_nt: TGTGCCAGCAGCCAAGAATCCGGGACTAGCGGGACGTACGAGCAGTACTTC
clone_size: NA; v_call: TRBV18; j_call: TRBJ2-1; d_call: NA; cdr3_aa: CASSPETRPYNEQFF; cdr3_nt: TGTGCCAGCTCACCCGAGACTAGACCCTACAATGAGCAGTTCTTC
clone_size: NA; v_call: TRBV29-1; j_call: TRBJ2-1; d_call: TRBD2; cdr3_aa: CSGSGRAGTTLNNEQFF; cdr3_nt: TGCAGCGGTAGCGGGAGGGCAGGGACTACTTTGAACAATGAGCAGTTCTTC
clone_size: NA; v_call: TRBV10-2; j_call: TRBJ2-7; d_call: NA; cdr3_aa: CASRARREILGGEQYF; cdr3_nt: TGCGCCAGCAGGGCTAGGCGGGAAATACTGGGAGGCGAGCAGTACTTC
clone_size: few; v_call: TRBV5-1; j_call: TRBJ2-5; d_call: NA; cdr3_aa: CASSLTPQETQYF; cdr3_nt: TGCGCCAGCAGCTTGACGCCCCAAGAGACCCAGTACTTC
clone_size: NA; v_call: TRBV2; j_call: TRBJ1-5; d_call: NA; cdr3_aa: CASKNKGYSNQPQHF; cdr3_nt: TGTGCCAGCAAGAACAAGGGTTATAGCAATCAGCCCCAGCATTTT
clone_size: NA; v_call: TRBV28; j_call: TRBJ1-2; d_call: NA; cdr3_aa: CASSAVRGYTF; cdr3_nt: TGTGCCAGCAGTGCGGTAAGGGGCTACACCTTC
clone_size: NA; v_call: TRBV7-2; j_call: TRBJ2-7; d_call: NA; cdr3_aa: CASSLGLGAYEQYF; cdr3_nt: TGTGCCAGCAGCTTAGGCTTAGGGGCCTACGAGCAGTACTTC
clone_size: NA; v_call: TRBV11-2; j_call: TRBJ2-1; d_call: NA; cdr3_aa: CASSTLRTDNEQFF; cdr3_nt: TGTGCCAGCAGCACACTCCGGACAGACAATGAGCAGTTCTTC
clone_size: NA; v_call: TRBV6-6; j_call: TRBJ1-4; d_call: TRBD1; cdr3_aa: CASSYIGQASEKLFF; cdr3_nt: TGTGCCAGCAGTTACATCGGACAGGCATCTGAAAAACTGTTTTTT
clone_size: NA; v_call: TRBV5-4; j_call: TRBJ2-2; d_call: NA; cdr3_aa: CASSFLAGNTGELFF; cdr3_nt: TGTGCCAGCAGCTTCCTAGCAGGGAACACCGGGGAGCTGTTTTTT
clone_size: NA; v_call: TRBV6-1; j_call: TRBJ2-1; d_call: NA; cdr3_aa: CASSVGTTYNEQFF; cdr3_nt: TGTGCCAGCAGTGTCGGGACGACCTACAATGAGCAGTTCTTC